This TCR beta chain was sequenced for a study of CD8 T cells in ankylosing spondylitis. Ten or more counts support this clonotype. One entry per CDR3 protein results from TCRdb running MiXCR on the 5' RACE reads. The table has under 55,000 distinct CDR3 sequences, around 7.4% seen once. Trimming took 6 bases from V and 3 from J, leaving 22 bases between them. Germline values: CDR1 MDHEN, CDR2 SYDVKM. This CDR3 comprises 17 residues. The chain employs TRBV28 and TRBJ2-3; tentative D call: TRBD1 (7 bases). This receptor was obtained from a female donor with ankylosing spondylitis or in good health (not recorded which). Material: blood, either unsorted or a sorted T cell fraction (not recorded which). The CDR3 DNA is TGTGCCAGCAGACCAGGGGGGAGGAGGGGGCTTACAGATACGCAGTATTTT. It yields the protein CASRPGGRRGLTDTQYF.